The T cell receptor (beta chain) under discussion was sequenced for a study of cytomegalovirus exposure and HLA in healthy donors. Study-wide findings and caveats: Later on, analysis showed that most CMV-associated TCR beta chains appeared to be HLA-restricted. Prediction of most subjects' HLA-A and HLA-B alleles by TCR beta sequences was reportedly accurate.

Trimming at V came to 2 bases and at J to 3 bases, leaving 5 bases not matched to a gene. Germline lookup yields CDR1 SGHRS and CDR2 YFSETQ. CDR3 size: 15 residues. PCR involved 60 Vbeta and 13 Jbeta primers. Sequencing used immunoSEQ multiplex PCR; TCRdb keeps in-frame clones, though not all of them. The data contain over 130,000 clones, more than 65% of them singletons. Concerning this clone: Its antigen is not identified.

This receptor was obtained from a man aged 50 or older in good health and CMV-seropositive. Material: PBMCs. This chain uses TRBV5-1 with TRBJ2-3, with TRBD2 identical over 8 bases. CDR3 in DNA: TGCGCCAGCAGCTTTTCCAGCGGGAGAACAGATACGCAGTATTTT. Residues: CASSFSSGRTDTQYF.